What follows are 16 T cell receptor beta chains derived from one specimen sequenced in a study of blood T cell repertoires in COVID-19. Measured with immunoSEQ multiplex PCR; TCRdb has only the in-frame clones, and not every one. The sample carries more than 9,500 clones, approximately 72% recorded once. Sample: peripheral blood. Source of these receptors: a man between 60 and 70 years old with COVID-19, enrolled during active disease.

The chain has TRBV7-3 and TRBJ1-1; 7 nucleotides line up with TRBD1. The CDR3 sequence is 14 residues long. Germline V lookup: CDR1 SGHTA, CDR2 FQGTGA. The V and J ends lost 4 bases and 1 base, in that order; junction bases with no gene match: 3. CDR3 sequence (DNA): TGTGCCAGCAGCTCTCGGACAGGGAACACTGAAGCTTTCTTT. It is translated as CASSSRTGNTEAFF. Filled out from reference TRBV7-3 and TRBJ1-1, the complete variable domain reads GAGVSQTPSNKVTEKGKYVELRCDPISGHTALYWYRQSLGQGPEFLIYFQGTGAADDSGLPNDRFFAVRPEGSVSTLKIQRTERGDSAVYLCASSSRTGNTEAFFGQGTRLTVV.

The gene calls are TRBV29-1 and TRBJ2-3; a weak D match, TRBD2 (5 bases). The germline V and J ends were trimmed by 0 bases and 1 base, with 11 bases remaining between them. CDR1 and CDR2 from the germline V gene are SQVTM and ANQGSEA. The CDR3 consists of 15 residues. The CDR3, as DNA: TGCAGCGTTGAAGAGGAGGATAGAGGCACAGATACGCAGTATTTT. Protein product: CSVEEEDRGTDTQYF.

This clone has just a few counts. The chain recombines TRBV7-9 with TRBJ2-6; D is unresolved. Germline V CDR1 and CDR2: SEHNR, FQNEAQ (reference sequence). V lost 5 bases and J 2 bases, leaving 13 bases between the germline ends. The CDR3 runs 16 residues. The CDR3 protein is CASSPEAEAGANVLTF. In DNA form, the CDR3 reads TGTGCCAGCAGCCCAGAGGCGGAAGCTGGGGCCAACGTCCTGACTTTC.

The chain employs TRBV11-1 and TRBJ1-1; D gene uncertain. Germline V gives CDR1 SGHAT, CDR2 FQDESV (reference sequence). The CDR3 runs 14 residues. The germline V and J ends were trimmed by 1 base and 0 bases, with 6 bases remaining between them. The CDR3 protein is CASSLDMMNTEAFF. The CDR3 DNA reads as TGTGCCAGCAGCTTAGACATGATGAACACTGAAGCTTTCTTT.

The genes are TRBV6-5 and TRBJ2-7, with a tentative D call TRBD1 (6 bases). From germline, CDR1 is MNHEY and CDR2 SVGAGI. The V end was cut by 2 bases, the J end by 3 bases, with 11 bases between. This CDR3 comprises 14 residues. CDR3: CASSYGQGNYEQYV. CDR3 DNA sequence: TGTGCCAGCAGTTACGGGCAGGGGAACTACGAGCAGTACGTC.

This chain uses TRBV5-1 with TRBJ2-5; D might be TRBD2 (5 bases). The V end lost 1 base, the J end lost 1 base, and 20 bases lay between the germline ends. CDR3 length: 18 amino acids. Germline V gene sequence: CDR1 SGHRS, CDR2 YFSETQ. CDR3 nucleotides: TGCGCCAGCAGCTTGTCAACCGGCCAGCGGTTGTTCCAAGAGACCCAGTACTTC. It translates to CASSLSTGQRLFQETQYF.

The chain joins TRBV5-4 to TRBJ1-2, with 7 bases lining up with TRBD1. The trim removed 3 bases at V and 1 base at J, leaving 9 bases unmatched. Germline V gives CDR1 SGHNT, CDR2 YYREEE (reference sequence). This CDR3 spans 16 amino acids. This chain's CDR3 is CASSSRDSQYNYGYTF. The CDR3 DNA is TGTGCCAGCAGCTCCCGGGACAGTCAATATAACTATGGCTACACCTTC.

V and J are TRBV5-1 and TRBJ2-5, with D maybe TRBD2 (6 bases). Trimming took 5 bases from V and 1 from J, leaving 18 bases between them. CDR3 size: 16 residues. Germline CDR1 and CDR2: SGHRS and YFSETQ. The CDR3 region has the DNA TGCGCCAGCAGTTTGATGTCCGGGGGTTCCCAAGAGACCCAGTACTTC. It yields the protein CASSLMSGGSQETQYF.

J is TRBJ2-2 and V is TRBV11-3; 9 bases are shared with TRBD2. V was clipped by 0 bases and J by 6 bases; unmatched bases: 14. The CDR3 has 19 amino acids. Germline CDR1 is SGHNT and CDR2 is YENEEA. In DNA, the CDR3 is TGTGCCAGCAGCTTAGATCCCCTCAGGGGCCTAGCGGGATCCGGGGAGCTGTTTTTT. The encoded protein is CASSLDPLRGLAGSGELFF. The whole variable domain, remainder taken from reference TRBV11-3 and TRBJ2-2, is EAGVVQSPRYKIIEKKQPVAFWCNPISGHNTLYWYLQNLGQGPELLIRYENEEAVDDSQLPKDRFSAERLKGVDSTLKIQPAELGDSAVYLCASSLDPLRGLAGSGELFFGEGSRLTVL.

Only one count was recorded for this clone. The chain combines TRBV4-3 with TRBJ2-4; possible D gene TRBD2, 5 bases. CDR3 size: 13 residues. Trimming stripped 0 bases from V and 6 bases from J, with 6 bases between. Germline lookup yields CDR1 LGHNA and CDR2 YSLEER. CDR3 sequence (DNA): TGCGCCAGCAGCCAAGAAGAGGGAAACATTCAGTACTTC. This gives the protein CASSQEEGNIQYF.

The CDR3 DNA reads as TGTGCCAGCAGTGAGGGGACAGGACCGCAAGAGACCCAGTACTTC. Its translation is CASSEGTGPQETQYF. The chain combines TRBV25-1 with TRBJ2-5; TRBD1 agrees at 8 bases. V lost 3 bases, J lost 2 bases, and 5 bases stayed unmatched. Germline CDR1 is MGHDK and CDR2 is SYGVNS. There are 15 residues in the CDR3. Based on the CDR3 plus reference TRBV25-1 and TRBJ2-5, the full variable domain is EADIYQTPRYLVIGTGKKITLECSQTMGHDKMYWYQQDPGMELHLIHYSYGVNSTEKGDLSSESTVSRIRTEHFPLTLESARPSHTSQYLCASSEGTGPQETQYFGPGTRLLVL.

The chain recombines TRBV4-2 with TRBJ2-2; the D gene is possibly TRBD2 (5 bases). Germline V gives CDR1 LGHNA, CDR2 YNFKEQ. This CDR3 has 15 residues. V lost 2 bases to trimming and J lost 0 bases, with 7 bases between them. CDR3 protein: CASSQPGSNTGELFF. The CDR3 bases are TGTGCCAGCAGCCAACCGGGGTCGAACACCGGGGAGCTGTTTTTT.

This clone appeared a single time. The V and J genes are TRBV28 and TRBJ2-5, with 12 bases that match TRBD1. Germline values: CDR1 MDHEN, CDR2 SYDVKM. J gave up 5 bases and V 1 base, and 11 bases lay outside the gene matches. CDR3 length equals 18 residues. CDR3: CASSLLVRGTGGEETQYF. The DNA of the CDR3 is TGTGCCAGCAGTTTATTAGTTAGGGGGACAGGGGGCGAGGAGACCCAGTACTTC.

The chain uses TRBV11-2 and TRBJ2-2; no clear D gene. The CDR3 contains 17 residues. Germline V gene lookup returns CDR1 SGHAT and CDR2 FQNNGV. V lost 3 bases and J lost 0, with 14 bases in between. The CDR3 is CASSFPRWPTNTGELFF. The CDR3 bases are TGTGCCAGCAGCTTCCCTCGATGGCCCACGAACACCGGGGAGCTGTTTTTT.

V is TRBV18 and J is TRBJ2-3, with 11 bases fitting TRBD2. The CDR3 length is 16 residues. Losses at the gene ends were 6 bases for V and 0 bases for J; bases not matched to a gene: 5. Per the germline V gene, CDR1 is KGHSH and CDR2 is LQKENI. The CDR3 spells CASSPTSGGSTDTQYF. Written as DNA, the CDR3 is TGTGCCAGCTCGCCAACTAGCGGGGGTAGCACAGATACGCAGTATTTT.

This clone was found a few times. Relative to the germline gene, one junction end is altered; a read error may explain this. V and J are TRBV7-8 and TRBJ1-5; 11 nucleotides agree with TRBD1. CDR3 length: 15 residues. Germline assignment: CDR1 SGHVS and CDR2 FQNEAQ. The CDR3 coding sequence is TGTGCTAGCAGCCAGGACAGGGGGCCGAGTCAGCCCCAGCATTTT. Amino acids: CASSQDRGPSQPQHF.